Listed below are T cell receptor beta chains from one sample, sequenced in a study of PD-1 blockade in classical Hodgkin lymphoma. Measured with immunoSEQ multiplex PCR; TCRdb has only the in-frame clones, and not every one. The data hold some 64,000 clones, with more than 70% observed a single time. This specimen was peripheral blood mononuclear cells (PBMCs), taken at baseline. These receptors came from a human donor with classical Hodgkin lymphoma. The CDR3 runs from the conserved cysteine through the conserved F or W. Each record gives: D gene, clone size, V gene, J gene, CDR3 DNA, CDR3 protein. D genes are given only for firm matches. Rows give clone size only sometimes, using once, few, many, or a class for an expanded clone.

d_call: TRBD1
clone_size: NA
v_call: TRBV7-2
j_call: TRBJ1-2
cdr3_nt: TGTGCCAGCAGCTCCCCCCATGACAGGGGCCAGTCCTTGGGCTATGGCTACACCTTC
cdr3_aa: CASSSPHDRGQSLGYGYTF

d_call: NA
clone_size: NA
v_call: TRBV19
j_call: TRBJ1-1
cdr3_nt: TGTGCCAGTAGATACCTACCGACAAGGGACACTGAAGCTTTCTTT
cdr3_aa: CASRYLPTRDTEAFF

d_call: NA
clone_size: once
v_call: TRBV7-9
j_call: TRBJ1-1
cdr3_nt: TGTGCCAGCAGCTTAGGAGAGGACGGCAGGGGTTTGAACACTGAAGCTTTCTTT
cdr3_aa: CASSLGEDGRGLNTEAFF

d_call: TRBD1
clone_size: NA
v_call: TRBV5-5
j_call: TRBJ2-3
cdr3_nt: TGTGCCAGCAGCTTTACAGGGGGGCCAGATACGCAGTATTTT
cdr3_aa: CASSFTGGPDTQYF

d_call: NA
clone_size: NA
v_call: TRBV28
j_call: TRBJ1-2
cdr3_nt: TGTGCCAGCAGTTTATCCTCGGGACTGATCTATGGCTACACCTTC
cdr3_aa: CASSLSSGLIYGYTF

d_call: NA
clone_size: NA
v_call: TRBV7-2
j_call: TRBJ1-1
cdr3_nt: TGTGCCAGCAGCTTAGCGACGAACACTGAAGCTTTCTTT
cdr3_aa: CASSLATNTEAFF

d_call: NA
clone_size: NA
v_call: TRBV4-1
j_call: TRBJ2-6
cdr3_nt: TGCGCCAGCAGCCAAGGGTCGGAGGGGACTGGGGCCAACGTCCTGACTTTC
cdr3_aa: CASSQGSEGTGANVLTF

d_call: NA
clone_size: once
v_call: TRBV6-6
j_call: TRBJ1-4
cdr3_nt: TGTGCCAGCAGTTACGAGGACGGAGTAAAACTGTTTTTT
cdr3_aa: CASSYEDGVKLFF

d_call: NA
clone_size: NA
v_call: TRBV12-1
j_call: TRBJ1-1
cdr3_nt: TGTGCCAGCAGCTTTAAAAAGGGACGCCTTTTT
cdr3_aa: CASSFKKGRLF

d_call: NA
clone_size: NA
v_call: TRBV9
j_call: TRBJ1-2
cdr3_nt: TGTGCCAGCACCTTAGGGGGAGACTATGGCTACACCTTC
cdr3_aa: CASTLGGDYGYTF

d_call: NA
clone_size: NA
v_call: TRBV21-1
j_call: TRBJ2-5
cdr3_nt: TGTGCCAGCAGCAAAGACCATCTAGCGGGGGGGCCGGTTGAAGAGACCCAGTACTTC
cdr3_aa: CASSKDHLAGGPVEETQYF

d_call: NA
clone_size: NA
v_call: TRBV7-2
j_call: TRBJ1-4
cdr3_nt: TGTGCCAGCAGCTTATTAGGACTTAATGAAAAACTGTTTTTT
cdr3_aa: CASSLLGLNEKLFF

d_call: NA
clone_size: NA
v_call: TRBV28
j_call: TRBJ1-1
cdr3_nt: TGTGCCAGCAGTTTATTGACCGCCACAAGTGTTACTGAAGCTTTCTTT
cdr3_aa: CASSLLTATSVTEAFF

d_call: NA
clone_size: NA
v_call: TRBV19
j_call: TRBJ1-2
cdr3_nt: TGTGCCAGTAGCCCGGACAGCTATGGCTACACCTTC
cdr3_aa: CASSPDSYGYTF

d_call: NA
clone_size: NA
v_call: TRBV7-2
j_call: TRBJ1-6
cdr3_nt: TGTGCCAGCAGCTTAACACATTATAATTCACCCCTCCACTTT
cdr3_aa: CASSLTHYNSPLHF

d_call: NA
clone_size: NA
v_call: TRBV27
j_call: TRBJ1-4
cdr3_nt: TGTGCCAGCAGGGGGGGTGGGGCGGGGGAAAAACTGTTTTTT
cdr3_aa: CASRGGGAGEKLFF

d_call: NA
clone_size: few
v_call: TRBV29-1
j_call: TRBJ1-1
cdr3_nt: TGCAGCGTTGGACAGGCTGGGACTGAAGCTTTCTTT
cdr3_aa: CSVGQAGTEAFF

d_call: TRBD1
clone_size: NA
v_call: TRBV5-6
j_call: TRBJ2-7
cdr3_nt: TGTGCCAGCAGCCTAGACAGGGGGCGCGTATACGAGCAGTACTTC
cdr3_aa: CASSLDRGRVYEQYF

d_call: NA
clone_size: NA
v_call: TRBV5-1
j_call: TRBJ2-5
cdr3_nt: TGCGCCAGCAGCAGGGAAGGGGAGACCCAGTACTTC
cdr3_aa: CASSREGETQYF

d_call: NA
clone_size: NA
v_call: TRBV30
j_call: TRBJ1-1
cdr3_nt: TGTGCCTGGACCAAAGGAAGGTGGTGGAACACTGAAGCTTTCTTT
cdr3_aa: CAWTKGRWWNTEAFF

d_call: TRBD1
clone_size: NA
v_call: TRBV27
j_call: TRBJ1-2
cdr3_nt: TGTGCCAGCAGTTTATCTTGGACAGGGACAAACTATGGCTACACCTTC
cdr3_aa: CASSLSWTGTNYGYTF

d_call: TRBD1
clone_size: NA
v_call: TRBV28
j_call: TRBJ2-2
cdr3_nt: TGTGCCAGTCAGACAGGGTCGAACATCGGGGAGCTGTTTTTT
cdr3_aa: CASQTGSNIGELFF

d_call: TRBD2
clone_size: few
v_call: TRBV7-3
j_call: TRBJ2-1
cdr3_nt: TGTGCCAGCAGCTACTTAAGCGGGGGAGATTACAATGAGCAGTTCTTC
cdr3_aa: CASSYLSGGDYNEQFF

d_call: TRBD1
clone_size: once
v_call: TRBV4-2
j_call: TRBJ2-7
cdr3_nt: TGTGCCAGCAGCCAAGCTGGGACAGGGGGGAACGAGCAGTACTTC
cdr3_aa: CASSQAGTGGNEQYF

d_call: TRBD1
clone_size: once
v_call: TRBV4-2
j_call: TRBJ2-5
cdr3_nt: TGTGCCAGCAGCCAAGAAGGCGAGGACAGGGCAGAGACCCAGTACTTC
cdr3_aa: CASSQEGEDRAETQYF

d_call: NA
clone_size: NA
v_call: TRBV7-9
j_call: TRBJ2-7
cdr3_nt: TGTGCCAGCAGCTTATTTGCGGACTCCGAGCAGTACTTC
cdr3_aa: CASSLFADSEQYF

d_call: TRBD2
clone_size: NA
v_call: TRBV10-3
j_call: TRBJ2-1
cdr3_nt: TGTGCCATCAGTGAGATAAGACTAGCGGGGGGGTTCTACAATGAGCAGTTCTTC
cdr3_aa: CAISEIRLAGGFYNEQFF

d_call: NA
clone_size: NA
v_call: TRBV6-5
j_call: TRBJ2-3
cdr3_nt: TGTGCCAGCAGTTACGGGGGACCCACAGATACGCAGTATTTT
cdr3_aa: CASSYGGPTDTQYF

d_call: NA
clone_size: NA
v_call: TRBV5-1
j_call: TRBJ2-7
cdr3_nt: TGCGCCAGCAGAGGCACCACCTACGAGCAGTACTTC
cdr3_aa: CASRGTTYEQYF

d_call: NA
clone_size: NA
v_call: TRBV9
j_call: TRBJ1-2
cdr3_nt: TGTGCCAGCAGCGTAGTTGGGGATGGCTACACCTTC
cdr3_aa: CASSVVGDGYTF

d_call: NA
clone_size: NA
v_call: TRBV7-2
j_call: TRBJ2-7
cdr3_nt: TGTGCCAGCAGCTCCGACACCAGCACCTACGAGCAGTACTTC
cdr3_aa: CASSSDTSTYEQYF

d_call: TRBD1
clone_size: NA
v_call: TRBV6-5
j_call: TRBJ2-7
cdr3_nt: TGTGCCAGCAGCAACCCAGGGGGCGGATTCGGAGAGCAGTACTTC
cdr3_aa: CASSNPGGGFGEQYF

d_call: TRBD2
clone_size: NA
v_call: TRBV7-9
j_call: TRBJ2-5
cdr3_nt: TGTGCCAGCAGCGCGCGTCCGGGACTAAATACGAGGGAGACCCAGTACTTC
cdr3_aa: CASSARPGLNTRETQYF

d_call: NA
clone_size: once
v_call: TRBV18
j_call: TRBJ1-1
cdr3_nt: TGTGCCAGCTCACGGAGCGGGGGGGGGCTGAACACTGAAGCTTTCTTT
cdr3_aa: CASSRSGGGLNTEAFF

d_call: TRBD2
clone_size: once
v_call: TRBV5-6
j_call: TRBJ2-1
cdr3_nt: TGTGCCAGCAGCTCGCGGGAGCACAGCTCCTACAATGAGCAGTTCTTC
cdr3_aa: CASSSREHSSYNEQFF

d_call: TRBD2
clone_size: NA
v_call: TRBV29-1
j_call: TRBJ2-5
cdr3_nt: TGCAGCGTTGAACACGGGACTAGCGGGGGCCCCAGGTACTTC
cdr3_aa: CSVEHGTSGGPRYF

d_call: TRBD1
clone_size: NA
v_call: TRBV11-2
j_call: TRBJ2-2
cdr3_nt: TGTGCCAGCAGCTTAGAGGCAGGGGGCACCGGGGAGCTGTTTTTT
cdr3_aa: CASSLEAGGTGELFF

d_call: NA
clone_size: NA
v_call: TRBV2
j_call: TRBJ1-2
cdr3_nt: TGTGCCAGCAGCTACTCTTTTTCCTCCGGGTGGGACTATGGCTACACCTTC
cdr3_aa: CASSYSFSSGWDYGYTF

d_call: NA
clone_size: few
v_call: TRBV19
j_call: TRBJ1-4
cdr3_nt: TGTGCCAGTCGCCTCATACTCGGGGCAACTAATGAAAAACTGTTTTTT
cdr3_aa: CASRLILGATNEKLFF

d_call: NA
clone_size: NA
v_call: TRBV27
j_call: TRBJ2-3
cdr3_nt: TGTGCCAGCAGTTTCCAGGGGGATACGCAGTATTTT
cdr3_aa: CASSFQGDTQYF

d_call: NA
clone_size: NA
v_call: TRBV30
j_call: TRBJ2-3
cdr3_nt: TGTGCCTGGAGGGACTACGGACGCGATACGCAGTATTTT
cdr3_aa: CAWRDYGRDTQYF

d_call: NA
clone_size: NA
v_call: TRBV30
j_call: TRBJ2-4
cdr3_nt: TGTGCCTGGAGTACACCGGACAGGACTATCCAACTAGCCAAAAACATTCAGTACTTC
cdr3_aa: CAWSTPDRTIQLAKNIQYF

d_call: NA
clone_size: NA
v_call: TRBV21-1
j_call: TRBJ2-7
cdr3_nt: TGTGCCAGCAGCCCCCGGACTAGAGCCTACGAGCAGTACTTC
cdr3_aa: CASSPRTRAYEQYF

d_call: TRBD1
clone_size: NA
v_call: TRBV27
j_call: TRBJ1-1
cdr3_nt: TGTGCCAGCAGTTTCGGCCTGGCATCACAGGGGGCGTTGGTCACTGAAGCTTTCTTT
cdr3_aa: CASSFGLASQGALVTEAFF

d_call: TRBD1
clone_size: NA
v_call: TRBV29-1
j_call: TRBJ1-1
cdr3_nt: TGCAGCGTGGGGCGCGGGACAGTTGTGGGAAACGAAGCTTTCTTT
cdr3_aa: CSVGRGTVVGNEAFF

d_call: NA
clone_size: once
v_call: TRBV6-5
j_call: TRBJ2-7
cdr3_nt: TGTGCCATCAAGGAGACTCAGTCCTACGAGCAGTACTTC
cdr3_aa: CAIKETQSYEQYF

d_call: NA
clone_size: NA
v_call: TRBV5-4
j_call: TRBJ2-1
cdr3_nt: TGTGCCAGCAGCTTTTTGACTAGACCCTACAATGAGCAGTTCTTC
cdr3_aa: CASSFLTRPYNEQFF